This T cell receptor (beta chain) was recovered during a study of vaccination and CD4 T cells after COVID-19. Regarding the study as a whole: The median proportion of reactive clones detected only post-vaccination in convalescent patients was 75% to 90%.

Treatment here: roughly 10-day PBMC culture with coronavirus spike peptide pools or control peptides (ViraFEST assay). With about 10 days of culture completed, CD4+ T cells were isolated by negative selection. The CDR3 contains 16 residues. Germline assignment: CDR1 DFQATT and CDR2 SNEGSKA (reference sequence). After removal of 3 bases from V and 2 bases from J, the junction contained 7 bases not matched to a gene. This clonotype was observed a handful of times. Its cognate antigen is unknown. CD4+ T cells that had been cultured provided DNA sequenced with the Oncomine TCR Beta short-read assay. Researchers extracted genomic DNA from CD4+ T cells that had been cultured. TCRdb recomputed calls from the PCR reads with MiXCR, one row per CDR3 protein. This table holds approximately 15,000 distinct CDR3 sequences, 74% found once.

The sample was CD4+ T cells from blood, cultured in vitro. This chain connects TRBV20-1 to TRBJ1-6; 7 bases are shared with TRBD1. This clonotype was obtained from a human donor who had recovered from COVID-19. The CDR3 sequence: CSASQRTGAYNSPLHF. CDR3 sequence (DNA): TGCAGTGCTAGCCAACGGACAGGAGCCTATAATTCACCCCTCCACTTT.